This note documents a single T cell receptor beta chain sequence. What it binds is not known. Trimming left V 5 bases short and J 1 base short, with 17 bases between. This CDR3 has 16 residues. CDR1 SEHNR and CDR2 FQNEAQ come from the germline V gene (reference sequence). The data are from a study of shared clonotypes between healthy human individuals. Turning to the study itself: Donor ages ranged 18 to 49 years: a couple of women, a few men.

Findings of the study overall: Enrolling few donors narrowed the genetic and exposure-history diversity that was represented.

Some 100 million PBMCs went into genomic DNA for unsorted samples. How the authors handled the data: With immunoSEQ giving junction-only sequences and no quality scores, filtering differed. Sequenced by immunoSEQ multiplex PCR; TCRdb stores in-frame clones only, minus some. That table furnishes V, J and clone size, whereas the DNA furnished D and trimming. The repertoire consists of roughly 500,000 clones, with less than 85% occurring once and the leading ten covering 10% to 15%. J is TRBJ1-1 and V is TRBV7-9; D gene unclear. The receptor was isolated from a woman aged 40 to 50 in good health. Some clones in this sample may be carry-over from other donors' samples. Sequences were obtained from PBMCs. The DNA for the CDR3 is TGTGCCAGCAGCCCGGGCGGCGGAAGCAGGAACACTGAAGCTTTCTTT. Its protein product is CASSPGGGSRNTEAFF.